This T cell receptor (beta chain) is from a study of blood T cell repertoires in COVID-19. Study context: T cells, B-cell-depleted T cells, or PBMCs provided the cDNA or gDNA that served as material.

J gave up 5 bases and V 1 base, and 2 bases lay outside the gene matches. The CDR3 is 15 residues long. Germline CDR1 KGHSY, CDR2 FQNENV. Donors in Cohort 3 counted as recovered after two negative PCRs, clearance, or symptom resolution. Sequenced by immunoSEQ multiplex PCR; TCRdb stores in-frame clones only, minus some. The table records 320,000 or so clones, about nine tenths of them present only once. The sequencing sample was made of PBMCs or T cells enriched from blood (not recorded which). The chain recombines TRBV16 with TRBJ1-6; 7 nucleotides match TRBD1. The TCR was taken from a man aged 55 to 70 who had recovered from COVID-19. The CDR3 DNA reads TGTGCCAGCAGCCAATGGACAGGCGATAATTCACCCCTCCACTTT. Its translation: CASSQWTGDNSPLHF.